One sample yielded the 14 T cell receptor beta chains listed below, sequenced in a study of radiation and T cells in renal cell carcinoma. Sequencing was performed with immunoSEQ multiplex PCR; in TCRdb, only in-frame clones are kept and a portion is missing. This sample has about 34,000 clones; over 70% occur once, and the top ten carry roughly 30%. The time point denotes: blood 4 weeks post-SBRT, at nephrectomy. Treatment specified: 15 Gy SBRT to primary tumor, nephrectomy 4 weeks later. Sequences were derived from blood, sampled from a patient whose treatment included radiotherapy and nephrectomy. The receptors stem from a man aged 60-69 years with renal cell carcinoma.

This chain connects TRBV18 to TRBJ2-5; TRBD2 agrees at 9 bases. CDR1 is KGHSH, CDR2 LQKENI, per germline. Germline trimming cut 5 bases from V and 5 bases from J; bases unmatched to any gene: 21. This CDR3 has 19 amino acids. The CDR3 bases are TGTGCCAGCTCAGCCGGGATGAGGAGCGGGGGGACGAGAGGGGAGACCCAGTACTTC. As protein: CASSAGMRSGGTRGETQYF.

The chain uses TRBV7-3 and TRBJ2-2; D unresolved. Germline V gives CDR1 SGHTA, CDR2 FQGTGA. The V and J ends lost 4 bases and 1 base respectively, with 4 bases between them. The CDR3 sequence is 13 residues long. The CDR3 DNA reads TGTGCCAGCAGCTCAATGAACACCGGGGAGCTGTTTTTT. Its protein is CASSSMNTGELFF.

The V call is TRBV5-1, the J call TRBJ1-4; 7 bases align to TRBD1. V lost 4 bases, J lost 7 bases, and 13 bases stayed unmatched. The CDR3 covers 16 residues. CDR1 SGHRS and CDR2 YFSETQ come from the germline V gene. CDR3 sequence (DNA): TGCGCCAGCAGCCCTCCAACGGACAGGTCGGCTGAAAAACTGTTTTTT. Residues: CASSPPTDRSAEKLFF. The variable domain in full, with the rest retrieved from reference TRBV5-1 and TRBJ1-4, is KAGVTQTPRYLIKTRGQQVTLSCSPISGHRSVSWYQQTPGQGLQFLFEYFSETQRNKGNFPGRFSGRQFSNSRSEMNVSTLELGDSALYLCASSPPTDRSAEKLFFGSGTQLSVL.

This clone was counted between two and nine times. The same CDR3 is also encoded by other DNA sequences in this sample. The chain combines TRBV5-1 with TRBJ2-7; D perhaps matches TRBD2 (7 bases). The CDR3 runs to 14 residues. CDR1 SGHRS and CDR2 YFSETQ come from the germline V gene. Trimming stripped 6 bases from V and 2 bases from J, with 15 bases between. Here the CDR3 DNA reads TGCGCCAGCAACGGGGGCGGGGGCACCTACGAGCAGTACTTC. Protein sequence: CASNGGGGTYEQYF.

This chain connects TRBV29-1 to TRBJ1-1, with TRBD1 identical over 9 bases. The germline gives CDR1 SQVTM, CDR2 ANQGSEA. The junction had 3 bases not matched to a gene; V was cut back by 7 bases and J by 6 bases. This CDR3 spans 11 amino acids. The CDR3, as DNA: TGCAGCGGGAACAGGGGGCCTGAAGCTTTCTTT. Encoded protein: CSGNRGPEAFF.

V and J are TRBV6-6 and TRBJ2-3, with TRBD2 identical over 7 bases. The CDR3 is 12 amino acids. Germline assignment: CDR1 MNHNY and CDR2 SVGAGI (reference sequence). The V segment lost 8 bases and the J segment 1 base; nucleotides outside the gene matches: 0. CDR3 sequence: CASGGGTDTQYF. CDR3 DNA sequence: TGTGCCAGCGGGGGGGGCACAGATACGCAGTATTTT.

The chain combines TRBV6-6 with TRBJ2-7; 8 bases line up with TRBD1. Germline lookup yields CDR1 MNHNY and CDR2 SVGAGI (reference sequence). The CDR3 is 15 residues long. The V and J ends lost 0 bases and 3 bases, in that order; junction bases with no gene match: 4. Here the CDR3 reads CASSYSTGADYEQYF. CDR3 coding DNA: TGTGCCAGCAGTTACTCGACAGGGGCAGACTACGAGCAGTACTTC.

A note on this clone: At one of its ends the junction is not consistent with the germline gene, which may arise from a read error. The chain has TRBV6-5 and TRBJ2-3; D is perhaps TRBD1 (6 bases). The CDR3 has 14 residues. CDR1 MNHEY and CDR2 SVGAGI come from the germline V gene. This chain's CDR3 is CAISLTGRTDTQYF. The CDR3 DNA reads as TGTGCCATCAGTTTGACAGGACGCACAGATACGCAGTATTTT.

The chain joins TRBV21-1 to TRBJ1-2. TRBV21-1 is designated a pseudogene. The CDR3 sequence is 13 residues long. The chain's CDR3 is CASSKSAGYGYTF. Written as DNA, the CDR3 is TGTGCCAGCAGCAAATCCGCGGGCTATGGCTACACCTTC.

The chain joins TRBV5-1 to TRBJ1-4; D uncertain. The CDR3 runs 16 residues. V lost 1 base, J lost 0 bases, and 10 bases lay in between. Germline CDR1 reads SGHRS; CDR2 reads YFSETQ. The CDR3 is CASSLFSGPTNEKLFF. The CDR3 DNA sequence: TGCGCCAGCAGCTTGTTCTCCGGGCCAACTAATGAAAAACTGTTTTTT.

This clone has a handful of counts. V is TRBV11-3 and J is TRBJ2-1; 11 bases map to TRBD2. Germline assignment: CDR1 SGHNT and CDR2 YENEEA. The CDR3 consists of 15 residues. The trim removed 1 base at V and 8 bases at J, leaving 4 bases unmatched. The CDR3 DNA follows: TGTGCCAGCAGCTTAGGTACTAGCGGGAGCCATGAGCAGTTCTTC. This encodes CASSLGTSGSHEQFF.

The chain recombines TRBV9 with TRBJ2-1, with 7 bases fitting TRBD2. The CDR3 sequence is 15 residues long. With 1 base clipped from V and 8 bases from J, the junction kept 9 bases outside the gene matches. Germline-derived CDR1 and CDR2 are SGDLS and YYNGEE. DNA for the CDR3: TGTGCCAGCAGCGTACGTGGCGGGAGAAGAGATGAGCAGTTCTTC. Protein: CASSVRGGRRDEQFF.

The V and J genes are TRBV6-1 and TRBJ1-2; TRBD1 agrees at 9 bases. V lost 2 bases and J lost 7; bases outside the gene matches: 11. Germline V gives CDR1 MNHNS, CDR2 SASEGT. The CDR3 has 16 residues. The CDR3 loop reads CASSEKGVWDRAGYTF. CDR3 sequence (DNA): TGTGCCAGCAGTGAAAAGGGGGTTTGGGACAGGGCTGGCTACACCTTC.

The genes are TRBV18 and TRBJ2-5; unclear D gene. The CDR3 loop spans 16 amino acids. Germline V lookup: CDR1 KGHSH, CDR2 LQKENI. V was trimmed by 0 bases and J by 5 bases, leaving 16 bases between them. CDR3 residues: CASSPPLSVGSETQYF. In DNA form, the CDR3 reads TGTGCCAGCTCACCACCCTTGTCAGTAGGGTCGGAGACCCAGTACTTC.